This T cell receptor (beta chain) was identified during a study of blood T cell repertoires in COVID-19. There are 15 residues in the CDR3. The ends lost 6 bases at V and 5 bases at J; junction bases unmatched: 10. CDR1 is SEHNR, CDR2 FQNEAQ, per germline (reference sequence). Sequencing was performed with immunoSEQ multiplex PCR; in TCRdb, only in-frame clones are kept and a portion is missing. The repertoire holds 120,000 or so clones, with nearly 90% as singletons. The chain employs TRBV7-9 and TRBJ2-5, with 9 bases fitting TRBD1. This receptor was identified in an elderly woman with acute or convalescent COVID-19. Sequencing was performed on peripheral blood. The CDR3 loop is CASSFGTGLKETQYF. The CDR3 DNA reads as TGTGCCAGCAGTTTTGGGACAGGGCTTAAGGAGACCCAGTACTTC. The full variable domain, rest sourced from reference TRBV7-9 and TRBJ2-5, is DTGVSQNPRHKITKRGQNVTFRCDPISEHNRLYWYRQTLGQGPEFLTYFQNEAQLEKSRLLSDRFSAERPKGSFSTLEIQRTEQGDSAMYLCASSFGTGLKETQYFGPGTRLLVL.